The rows below give T cell receptor beta chains drawn from one sample of a study of blood T cell repertoires in COVID-19. Profiled with immunoSEQ multiplex PCR; TCRdb holds only in-frame clones, not every one. The top ten hold approximately 0.59% of the sample, which has some 140,000 clones, less than 95% seen once. The sequenced sample was peripheral blood. The receptors were gathered from a man in his forties or fifties with acute or convalescent COVID-19. Each CDR3 is given with its conserved first and last residue. The order of the fields is clone size, J gene, V gene, D gene, CDR3 DNA, CDR3 protein. The D gene is left open where the match is weak. Size values are once, few and many counts, or a class for expanded clones, and some rows have none.

clone size: .
J gene: TRBJ2-7
V gene: TRBV28
D gene: .
CDR3 DNA: TGTGCCAGCAGTATGACACCCAACTACGAGCAGTACTTC
CDR3 protein: CASSMTPNYEQYF

clone size: .
J gene: TRBJ1-3
V gene: TRBV28
D gene: .
CDR3 DNA: TGTGCCAGCAGTGGAGACGGATTCTCTGGAAACACCATATATTTT
CDR3 protein: CASSGDGFSGNTIYF

clone size: .
J gene: TRBJ2-3
V gene: TRBV3-1/TRBV3-2
D gene: TRBD2
CDR3 DNA: TGTGCCAGCAGCCTCACTAGCGGGAGGGCCAGCACAGATACGCAGTATTTT
CDR3 protein: CASSLTSGRASTDTQYF

clone size: .
J gene: TRBJ2-2
V gene: TRBV2
D gene: TRBD1
CDR3 DNA: TGTGCCAGCAGACCCGGGACAGGGGCCGGGGAGCTGTTTTTT
CDR3 protein: CASRPGTGAGELFF

clone size: .
J gene: TRBJ1-3
V gene: TRBV4-2
D gene: .
CDR3 DNA: TGTGCCAGCAGCCAAGTGGTCTTGGGGGGCACCATATATTTT
CDR3 protein: CASSQVVLGGTIYF

clone size: .
J gene: TRBJ2-1
V gene: TRBV27
D gene: TRBD2
CDR3 DNA: TGTGCCAGCAGCATAACGGGACTAGCGGGAGCCAATGAGCAGTTCTTC
CDR3 protein: CASSITGLAGANEQFF

clone size: .
J gene: TRBJ2-3
V gene: TRBV6-5
D gene: TRBD1
CDR3 DNA: TGTGCCAGCAGGTACAGGGGGCCTTCTAGCACAGATACGCAGTATTTT
CDR3 protein: CASRYRGPSSTDTQYF

clone size: .
J gene: TRBJ1-2
V gene: TRBV5-1
D gene: .
CDR3 DNA: TGCGCCAGCAGCCCCGACACCAACTATGGCTACACCTTC
CDR3 protein: CASSPDTNYGYTF

clone size: .
J gene: TRBJ1-1
V gene: TRBV28
D gene: .
CDR3 DNA: TGTGCCAGCAGTTTCGAGGCTGGAGGGGTGAACACTGAAGCTTTCTTT
CDR3 protein: CASSFEAGGVNTEAFF

clone size: .
J gene: TRBJ1-4
V gene: TRBV2
D gene: .
CDR3 DNA: TGTGCCAGCAGTGTAAGGGGTGGGGAAAAACTGTTTTTT
CDR3 protein: CASSVRGGEKLFF

clone size: once
J gene: TRBJ2-7
V gene: TRBV14
D gene: .
CDR3 DNA: TGTGCCAGCAGACTGGACACCGAGCAGTACTTC
CDR3 protein: CASRLDTEQYF

clone size: .
J gene: TRBJ2-1
V gene: TRBV5-4
D gene: TRBD2
CDR3 DNA: TGTGCCAGCAGCGGCGTAGCGGGAGGCACCTACAATGAGCAGTTCTTC
CDR3 protein: CASSGVAGGTYNEQFF

clone size: .
J gene: TRBJ1-5
V gene: TRBV2
D gene: .
CDR3 DNA: TGTGCCAGCAGTGCGGACTCTTGGGAGCCCCAGCATTTT
CDR3 protein: CASSADSWEPQHF

clone size: .
J gene: TRBJ2-7
V gene: TRBV27
D gene: TRBD2
CDR3 DNA: TGTGCCAGCAGTTCCTTGGGGACTAGCGGGAGATACGAGCAGTACTTC
CDR3 protein: CASSSLGTSGRYEQYF